This entry concerns a single TCR beta chain. What antigen it recognizes has not been identified. Per-nucleotide qualities are absent, and no much larger clonotype sits a single base away. What this sample's time point label stands for: baseline before first vaccination. Samples from vaccinated people were obtained from the UK trials COV001 and COV002, which included a single-blind randomized controlled phase 2/3 trial of AZD1222 (ChAdOx1 nCoV-19) in healthy adults. For TCRbeta chain sequencing, PBMC samples were collected from trial participants at day 0 and at day 28 after the second dose. The sample is drawn from a study of T cell responses to AZD1222 COVID-19 vaccine (dated by TCRdb to 2020 to 2022). Describing the broader study: AZD1222 recipients whose second dose came at about 4 weeks and those whose second dose came at about 12 weeks were combined into one group, since spike-specific TCR depth and breadth did not differ between the two schedules. TCR sequencing covered fewer than 250 trial participants: 207 given two doses of AZD1222 and 26 given two doses of MenACWY control vaccine. Trial participants were enrolled by age into subgroups of 18-55, 56-69 and 70-plus years, and roughly 160, 29 and 62 TCR-sequenced participants, respectively, were included in these subgroups. Paper-wide results and their limitations: Because no day 14 peak-response samples were available, repertoires were characterized only after the peak T cell response. In the small 56-69-year group, the increase in depth fell short of significance, most likely because of low power. Reportedly, close to half of the unique spike-specific TCRs recognized epitopes lying outside the regions that are mutated in the B.1.351 and B.1.1.7 variants. Participants were mostly white British and included more females than males, and it was suggested by the authors that clonal diversity may have been underestimated. Vaccine-associated CD4 TCRs spanned the whole spike protein, with dominant responses in regions 160-218 and 743-854. Conclusions about previously exposed vaccinees are limited because only a handful of AZD1222 recipients were SARS-CoV-2 seropositive at baseline. After two AZD1222 doses, both the breadth and the depth of spike-specific TCRs were significantly higher than at day 0 and than in MenACWY recipients.

The CDR3 regions of human TCRbeta chains were analyzed by immunosequencing. Processing in the source paper ran as follows. TCRs in the repertoires were compared against a reference library of SARS-CoV-2-specific TCRs that had been generated with the MIRA antigen-specificity platform. Breadth was defined as the fraction of unique TCRs that were SARS-CoV-2-associated. Depth was defined as the fraction of total T cells that were SARS-CoV-2-associated. Using the MIRA data, each spike-specific TCR was mapped to the spike region that the TCR reacts to and placed in a CD4 or CD8 class. Log10-transformed breadth and depth values were compared by one-way ANOVA with Sidak's multiple comparisons tests. The table was pulled from immuneACCESS by TCRdb, which kept in-frame rearrangements only. Such tables lose some clones; where checked, under half of the loss comes from unresolved V genes, and the rest has no known cause. That table supplies the V and J calls and clone size; D and trimming were determined from the DNA. The sample has about 70,000 clones on record, over 80% of them singletons. The biggest ten clones account for approximately 9.8% of the sample.

The TCR was taken from an adult in good health. The material sequenced was peripheral blood, taken on day 0 of AZD1222 vaccination.

The CDR3 amino acid sequence is: CASSPGVGVYNEQFF. The sequenced DNA: TGTGCCAGCAGCCCAGGGGTGGGAGTCTACAATGAGCAGTTCTTC. In this chain, TRBV6-5 is recombined with TRBJ2-1; TRBD1 could be the D gene, as 6 bases match. Trimming costs V 6 bases and J 3 bases, and their ends lie 15 bases apart. CDR1 MNHEY and CDR2 SVGAGI are derived from the germline V gene. Inclusive of the bounding cysteine and phenylalanine, the CDR3 is 15 residues long. The kept DNA is CDR3 alone, 45 bases in frame from the first base.